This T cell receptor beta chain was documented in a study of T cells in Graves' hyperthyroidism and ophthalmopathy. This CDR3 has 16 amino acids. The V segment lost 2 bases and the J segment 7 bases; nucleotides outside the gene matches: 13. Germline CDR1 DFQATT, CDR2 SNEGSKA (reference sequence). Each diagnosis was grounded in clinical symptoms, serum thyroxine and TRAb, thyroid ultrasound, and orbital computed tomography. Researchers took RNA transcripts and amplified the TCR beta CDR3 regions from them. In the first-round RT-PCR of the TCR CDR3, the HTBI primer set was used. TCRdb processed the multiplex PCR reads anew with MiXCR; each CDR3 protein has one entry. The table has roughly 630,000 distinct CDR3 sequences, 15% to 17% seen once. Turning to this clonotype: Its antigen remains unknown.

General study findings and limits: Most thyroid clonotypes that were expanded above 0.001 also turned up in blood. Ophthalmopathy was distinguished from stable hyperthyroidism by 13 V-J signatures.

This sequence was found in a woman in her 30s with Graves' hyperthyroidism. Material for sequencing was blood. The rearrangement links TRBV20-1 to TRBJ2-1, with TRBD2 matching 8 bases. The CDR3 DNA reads TGCAGTGCTAGATCCATAGCGGGACGATTTCAGAATGAGCAGTTCTTC. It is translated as CSARSIAGRFQNEQFF.